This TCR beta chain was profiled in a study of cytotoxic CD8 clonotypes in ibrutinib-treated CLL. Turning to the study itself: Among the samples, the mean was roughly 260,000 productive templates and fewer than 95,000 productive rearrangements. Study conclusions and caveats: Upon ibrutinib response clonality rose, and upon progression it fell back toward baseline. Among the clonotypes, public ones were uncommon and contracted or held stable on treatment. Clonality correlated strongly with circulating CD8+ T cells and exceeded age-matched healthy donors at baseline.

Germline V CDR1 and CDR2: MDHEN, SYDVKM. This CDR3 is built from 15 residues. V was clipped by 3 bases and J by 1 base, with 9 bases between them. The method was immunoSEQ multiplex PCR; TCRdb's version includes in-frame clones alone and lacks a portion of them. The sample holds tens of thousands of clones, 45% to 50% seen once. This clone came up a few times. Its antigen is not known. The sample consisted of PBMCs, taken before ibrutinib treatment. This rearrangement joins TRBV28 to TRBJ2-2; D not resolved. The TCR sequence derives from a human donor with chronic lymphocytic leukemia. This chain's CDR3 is CASSLWDKNTGELFF. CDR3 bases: TGTGCCAGCAGTTTGTGGGATAAGAACACCGGGGAGCTGTTTTTT. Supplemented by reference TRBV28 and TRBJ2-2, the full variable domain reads DVKVTQSSRYLVKRTGEKVFLECVQDMDHENMFWYRQDPGLGLRLIYFSYDVKMKEKGDIPEGYSVSREKKERFSLILESASTNQTSMYLCASSLWDKNTGELFFGEGSRLTVL.